This T cell receptor beta chain was identified in a study of post-analysis software for immune sequencing data. There are 19 residues in the CDR3. Germline V CDR1 and CDR2: SGDLS, YYNGEE. Trimming at V came to 0 bases and at J to 4 bases, leaving 13 bases not matched to a gene. Every TCR beta cDNA library bore unique molecular identifiers. TCRdb re-called the PCR reads through MiXCR, storing one row per CDR3 protein. The profile shows 750,000 to 950,000 distinct CDR3 sequences, roughly half of them singletons. Points on this clonotype: Its matching antigen is unknown.

Whole-study results and caveats: Multiple sclerosis patients showed significantly lower normalized Chao1 diversity than controls did. A few TRBV segments occurring more often in patients than controls included TRBV5-6, TRBV5-1 and TRBV20-1. By F measure, samples from a shared preparation batch strongly co-clustered.

This receptor was taken from a girl aged 10-17 years with multiple sclerosis. The chain links TRBV9 to TRBJ2-3; 11 nucleotides align to TRBD2. The sample consisted of blood. The CDR3 region is CASSVADVRASGGSDTQYF. As DNA, the CDR3 is TGTGCCAGCAGCGTAGCCGACGTCCGGGCTAGCGGGGGGTCAGATACGCAGTATTTT.